This T cell receptor beta chain appears in the sequencing data of a study of OX40 agonist ivuxolimab in advanced cancers. Study-level information: Dose-escalation patients suffered from hepatocellular carcinoma, melanoma, renal cell or head and neck cancer. Three individuals attained partial responses, comprising one hepatocellular carcinoma case and two cutaneous melanoma cases.

The CDR3 loop spans 17 amino acids. CDR1 and CDR2 (germline): KGHSH, LQKENI. Trimming removed 2 bases from V and 4 bases from J, with 18 bases in between. Notes on the study in general: The specificity for antigen of the expanded peripheral T cells was not determined.

A remark on this clone: The antigen remains unidentified.

Using immunoSEQ multiplex PCR, the repertoire was profiled, and TCRdb retains in-frame clones only, with some absent. The top ten hold less than 5% of the sample, which has tens of thousands of clones, 80% to 85% seen once. This clonotype was sampled from an adult with an advanced solid tumor such as melanoma, head and neck, liver or kidney cancer. The specimen was CD4+ or CD8+ T cells sorted from blood, collected in a trial of the OX40 agonist ivuxolimab. This chain joins TRBV18 and TRBJ2-1; TRBD2 might be the D (7 bases). The CDR3 protein is CASSPNLAGAGYNEQFF. DNA of the CDR3: TGTGCCAGCTCACCAAACCTGGCGGGGGCTGGGTACAATGAGCAGTTCTTC. Full variable domain (missing parts from reference TRBV18 and TRBJ2-1): NAGVMQNPRHLVRRRGQEARLRCSPMKGHSHVYWYRQLPEEGLKFMVYLQKENIIDESGMPKERFSAEFPKEGPSILRIQQVVRGDSAAYFCASSPNLAGAGYNEQFFGPGTRLTVL.